The entry below gives a single TCR beta chain sequence along with its context. The count of this clone is one. The antigen this receptor binds is unknown. Qualities for individual bases were not recorded, and no much larger clone is one base off. This sample stems from a study of technical replicates of blood from a handful of donors (dated 2017 in TCRdb). Library generation was performed with the immunoSEQ multiplex PCR assay. Here the immuneACCESS table is served through TCRdb, limited to in-frame sequences with V and J called. Missing clones are a known gap in these copies; in checked studies unresolved V genes cover under half, and the rest lacks a known reason. Across this sample there are about 64,000 clones, with approximately 86% seen only once. Around 5.1% of the sample comes from the top ten. The material sequenced was PBMCs. This TCR derives from a human donor in good health. Some clones in this sample may be carry-over from other donors' samples.

In nucleotides, the sequence is TGTGCCAGCAGCGGACAGATTAATTCACCCCTCCACTTT. This sequence encodes CASSGQINSPLHF. The rearranged chain carries TRBV5-6 and TRBJ1-6, and TRBD1 may be the D gene, going by 6 matching bases. The CDR3, cysteine through phenylalanine, is 13 amino acids long. Only the CDR3 region is kept as DNA, spanning 39 bases read in frame from base 1. Cut back by 4 bases and 6 bases, the V and J ends lie 8 bases apart. The germline V gene sets CDR1 to SGHDT and CDR2 to YYEEEE.